Shown below are 5 T cell receptor beta chains from a single sample sequenced in a study of response to subunit inactivated influenza vaccine. TCRdb called the RT-PCR reads again in MiXCR, with one record for every CDR3 protein. The data contain about 780,000 distinct CDR3 sequences, around 20% of them singletons. The sample consisted of PBMCs from blood, taken about 5 days after vaccination. The receptors come from a man aged 45-65 years who received an inactivated influenza vaccine.

The CDR3 nucleotides are TGTGCCAGCAGTTACACTCGGGGAAAAGGCTTCACCTACGAGCAGTACTTC. It codes for CASSYTRGKGFTYEQYF. This chain joins TRBV6-5 and TRBJ2-7; D may be TRBD2 (5 bases). Trimming took 2 bases from V and 2 from J, leaving 19 bases between them. This CDR3 has 17 residues. In germline, CDR1 is MNHEY, CDR2 SVGAGI.

The chain carries TRBV20-1 and TRBJ2-6; D ambiguous. In germline, CDR1 is DFQATT, CDR2 SNEGSKA (reference sequence). Trimming took 4 bases from V and 1 from J, leaving 14 bases between them. The CDR3 contains 16 residues. The CDR3 loop is CSAMGPTLSGANVLTF. The CDR3 coding sequence is TGCAGTGCTATGGGTCCTACGTTGTCTGGGGCCAACGTCCTGACTTTC.

This clonotype has a handful of counts. V gene TRBV24-1 combines with J gene TRBJ2-7; weak D call: TRBD1 (5 bases). The V and J ends lost 5 bases and 0 bases respectively, with 7 bases between them. This CDR3 comprises 13 residues. The germline V gene encodes CDR1 KGHDR and CDR2 SFDVKD. CDR3 residues: CATSAQGSYEQYF. The CDR3 bases are TGTGCCACCAGTGCCCAGGGCTCCTACGAGCAGTACTTC.

This clonotype has more than one count but fewer than ten. V usage is TRBV12-3 or TRBV12-4 and J usage is TRBJ2-7; 8 bases fit TRBD1. The CDR3 totals 14 residues. With 3 bases clipped from V and 5 bases from J, the junction kept 6 bases outside the gene matches. The CDR3 DNA reads TGTGCCAGCAGTTTCGGACAGGGATCCCACGAGCAGTACTTC. This sequence encodes CASSFGQGSHEQYF.

V gene TRBV7-8 combines with J gene TRBJ2-7; D gene ambiguous. CDR3 length: 14 residues. The germline V and J ends were trimmed by 1 base and 3 bases, with 10 bases remaining between them. Germline CDR1 is SGHVS and CDR2 is FQNEAQ. The CDR3, as DNA: TGTGCCAGCAGCTTAGTGGTCACCAACTACGAGCAGTACTTC. Translation gives CASSLVVTNYEQYF.